This T cell receptor beta chain was captured by sequencing in a study of brain T cells in children with intractable seizures. Assay: immunoSEQ multiplex PCR; the TCRdb copy retains only in-frame clones and omits some. The sample lists tens of thousands of clones, approximately 94% occurring once. Study-level points and caveats: Pre-surgery blood may have been undersampled, hiding some clones.

The germline V gene encodes CDR1 MNHEY and CDR2 SVGAGI. The V segment lost 6 bases and the J segment 6 bases; nucleotides outside the gene matches: 5. There are 14 residues in the CDR3. About this clone itself: Its antigen remains unknown.

Here the sequenced sample was peripheral blood, taken at surgery. The origin of this receptor is a boy younger than two with tuberous sclerosis and intractable seizures. The rearrangement uses TRBV6-5 and TRBJ1-5; 10 positions match TRBD1. CDR3 sequence reads: CASRGTGELQPQHF. CDR3 coding DNA: TGTGCCAGCAGGGGGACAGGGGAACTTCAGCCCCAGCATTTT.